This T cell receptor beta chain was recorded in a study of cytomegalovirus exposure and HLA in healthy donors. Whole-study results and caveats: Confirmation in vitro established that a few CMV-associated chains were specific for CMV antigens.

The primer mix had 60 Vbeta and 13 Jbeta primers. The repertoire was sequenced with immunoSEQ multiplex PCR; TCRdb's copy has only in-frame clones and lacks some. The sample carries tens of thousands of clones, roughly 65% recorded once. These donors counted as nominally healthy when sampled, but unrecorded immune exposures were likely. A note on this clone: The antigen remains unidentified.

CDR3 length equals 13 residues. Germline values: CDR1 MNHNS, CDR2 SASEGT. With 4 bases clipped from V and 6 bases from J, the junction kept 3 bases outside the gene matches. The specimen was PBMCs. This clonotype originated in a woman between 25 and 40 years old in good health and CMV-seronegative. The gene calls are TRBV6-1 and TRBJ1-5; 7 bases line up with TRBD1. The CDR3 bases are TGTGCCAGCAGTGTGAACAGGGGTCAGCCCCAGCATTTT. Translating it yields CASSVNRGQPQHF.